Listed below are T cell receptor beta chains from one sample, sequenced in a study of technical replicates of blood from a few donors. Libraries were prepared by immunoSEQ multiplex PCR; TCRdb keeps only in-frame clonotypes and omits some of them. The profile shows approximately 81,000 clones, 75% to 85% of them singletons. Sequenced material: PBMCs. The origin of the receptors is a human donor in good health. Some clones in this sample may be carry-over from other donors' samples. Both conserved end residues are trimmed from each CDR3. The order of the fields is CDR3 length, V gene, CDR3 protein.

>10|TRBV5-1
ASSFSQETQY
>14|TRBV10-2
ASTESPNPASHEQY
>14|TRBV4-3
ASSQDVASGGEGQF
>14|TRBV4-3
ASSQTWASGTYEQY
>14|TRBV4-2
ASSPRGSGGPDTQY
>13|TRBV2
ASRQREGPNYGYT
>13|TRBV6-5
ASSYGQGFRYGYT
>12|TRBV18
ASSPVGGTTEAF
>9|TRBV7-2
ASRLIDEQF
>13|TRBV12-2
ASRRTGVFQETQY
>13|TRBV19
ASRSQGARGNTIY
>12|TRBV18
ASSPSPQVQGYT
>12|TRBV30
AWSTPAGRQPQH
>7|TRBV6-4
ASPVLIY
>10|TRBV5-5
ASSFIGSEQY
>11|TRBV7-2
ASSPTPRGTQY
>15|TRBV7-9
ASTPLTSGSETGELF
>12|TRBV7-8
ASSLGTWNYGYT
>13|TRBV5-1
ASSTTGRVNEKLF
>11|TRBV19
ASTVSGANVLT
>12|TRBV4-1
ASSPTGGSEKLF
>14|TRBV30
AWSVGTSEFTDTQY
>17|TRBV5-1
ASSLYSLTSGVSTDTQY
>13|TRBV4-1
ASSPRDRGYEKLF
>13|TRBV30
AWSGSGQGLNGYT
>13|TRBV5-1
ASSLVVRAGNTIY
>14|TRBV6-5
ASSYKPSAFTDTQY
>11|TRBV29-1
SVGLAGGETQY
>13|TRBV6-5
ASRREGGSYNEQF
>8|TRBV19
ATPRDEQF
>11|TRBV5-4
ASSLDQGGEQY
>11|TRBV19
ASSSSRVDEQY
>12|TRBV7-2
ASSPTWGGPEQY
>11|TRBV30
AWSRGTDHEQY
>10|TRBV18
ASSPIAGEQF
>14|TRBV15
ATSNPGGGRYHEQF
>14|TRBV9
ASSPRSGGPDVALH
>9|TRBV11-1
ASSLSSEQY
>10|TRBV14
ASSRGLSPQY
>13|TRBV5-1
ASSSLAGAYNEQF
>9|TRBV15
ATGTSYEQY
>13|TRBV7-2
ASSPRAQGYPEQY
>13|TRBV5-1
ASSLPGQGAYGYT
>13|TRBV30
AWSVFRGLGDTQY
>15|TRBV5-1
ASSKKQTGGMAGELF
>10|TRBV28
ASRGQDYEQY
>16|TRBV5-1
ASKALPDRGFSGNTIY
>11|TRBV18
ASSERQSYGYT
>13|TRBV13
ASSSSAGAAYEQY
>12|TRBV30
AWSLQGLNTEAF
>12|TRBV19
ASNGQGKGYEQY
>12|TRBV2
ASSESGGTDEQY
>12|TRBV4-3
ASSRGQTYTEAF